This T cell receptor (beta chain) was recorded in a study of graft-versus-host responses after intestinal transplantation (dated by TCRdb to the early 2020s). Study-wide context: Recipients received multivisceral, liver-intestinal, or isolated intestinal transplants. Every recipient was given anti-thymocyte globulin induction, followed by roughly 3 years of maintenance tacrolimus and steroids. Bulk TCR-beta CDR3 sequencing was used to track graft-versus-host and host-versus-graft alloreactive T cell clones in the graft, circulation and bone marrow after intestinal transplantation. To identify alloreactive clones, pre-transplant mixed lymphocyte reaction products were sequenced and then compared with unstimulated pre-transplant donor and recipient T cells. The cohort enrolled about 23 intestinal transplant recipients, one of whom was a retransplant, and a few patients without pretransplant specimens were excluded. A peak of at least 4% donor T cells among recipient peripheral blood mononuclear cells was the definition used for donor T cell macrochimerism. Rather than being sequenced by the commercial service, samples from a few later patients were sequenced in-house on an Illumina MiSeq and processed with MiXCR.

Study-wide findings and limitations: The conclusions were limited by the relatively low number and heterogeneity of the intestinal transplant patients. GvH clones turned up in recipient bone marrow, with some appearing earlier in ileal mucosa or blood, a pattern consistent with an intestinal mucosal origin. Early after transplant, peak levels of circulating GvH clones were associated with declines in HvG clones. High GvH to HvG T cell clonal ratios were observed in the allografts of patients with donor T cell macrochimerism.

Library preparation was by the immunoSEQ multiplex PCR assay. For most patients, high-throughput TCR-beta CDR3 sequencing of genomic DNA was performed by Adaptive Biotechnologies. As for the authors' bioinformatics: Adaptive's ImmunoSEQ software was the source of the TCR sequencing data for 15 to 20 patients, while a few other patients were processed with MiXCR and VDJtools. CDR3 nucleotide sequences shared by donor and recipient were removed because the origin of these sequences could not be assigned. Alloreactive clones required at least 2-fold expansion over unstimulated cells and minimum CFSE-low frequency of 0.002% (template counts) or 0.001% (read counts). Clones detected in sequenced pre-transplant spleen, lymph node, or MLR CFSE-low populations of the donor or recipient were defined as mappable. Cumulative frequency of alloreactive clones was calculated as a percentage of all sequences weighted by copy number. The table comes from immuneACCESS by way of TCRdb, which keeps in-frame sequences with V and J called. Part of the clones is missing from these tables; in studies checked, under half for an unresolved V gene and the rest for unknown reasons. The DNA was the basis for D and trimming; V, J and clone size are from that table. The sample table lists around 18,000 clones, just under 95% of them with a count of one. The top ten clones comprise about 0.8% of the sample.

Blood samples were collected up to 4 times in the first month after transplant and then at least monthly when available. Notes on this clone: What this receptor recognizes is not known. The junction departs from the called germline gene at one end, perhaps through a read error. Within the sample, other DNA sequences also encode this same CDR3.

CDR1 and CDR2, per the germline V gene, are KGHSH and LQKENI. Spanning cysteine to phenylalanine, the CDR3 consists of 14 amino acids. Only the CDR3 part of the read is kept: 42 bases, read in frame from the first base. Recombination connected TRBV18 to TRBJ2-3, with TRBD2 perhaps the D gene, on 5 matching bases. This receptor was identified in a human patient who received an intestinal transplant, so some T cells may come from the graft donor. This material consisted of PBMCs, taken 23 days after intestinal transplant. At the DNA level, the sequence is TGTGCCAGCTCGCCGGAGAGGGTGGAAGATACTCAGTATTTT. This encodes CASSPERVEDTQYF.